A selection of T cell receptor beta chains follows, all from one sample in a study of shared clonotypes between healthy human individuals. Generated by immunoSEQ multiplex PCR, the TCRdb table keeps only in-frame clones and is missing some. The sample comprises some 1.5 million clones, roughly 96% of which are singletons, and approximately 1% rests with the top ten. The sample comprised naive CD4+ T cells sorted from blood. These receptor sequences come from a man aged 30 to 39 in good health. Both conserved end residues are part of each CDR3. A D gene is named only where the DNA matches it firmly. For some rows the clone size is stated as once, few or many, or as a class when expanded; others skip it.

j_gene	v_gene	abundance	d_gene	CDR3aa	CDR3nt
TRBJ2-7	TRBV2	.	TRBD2	CAATQGLDNSGQYF	TGTGCCGCAACCCAGGGACTAGATAATTCAGGGCAGTACTTC
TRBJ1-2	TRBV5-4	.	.	CASSEGTRYGYTF	TGTGCCAGCAGCGAAGGGACAAGGTATGGCTACACCTTC
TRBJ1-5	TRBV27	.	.	CASSFMGGGGPQHF	TGTGCCAGCAGTTTTATGGGCGGGGGCGGGCCCCAGCATTTT
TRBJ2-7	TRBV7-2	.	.	CASSLRGRGSTYEQYF	TGTGCCAGCAGCTTAAGGGGGAGGGGCTCCACCTACGAGCAGTACTTC
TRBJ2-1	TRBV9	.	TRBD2	CASGLAGVWALNNEQFF	TGTGCCAGTGGACTAGCGGGAGTTTGGGCCCTCAACAATGAGCAGTTCTTC
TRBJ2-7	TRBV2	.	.	CASSVLPGYEQYF	TGTGCCAGCAGTGTTTTGCCCGGGTACGAGCAGTACTTC
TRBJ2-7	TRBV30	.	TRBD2	CAWSVAGGSYEQYF	TGTGCCTGGAGTGTGGCGGGAGGGTCCTACGAGCAGTACTTC
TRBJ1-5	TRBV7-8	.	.	CASSSRPINQPQHF	TGTGCCAGCAGCTCGAGACCGATCAATCAGCCCCAGCATTTT
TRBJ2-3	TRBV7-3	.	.	CASSLYTRGTDTQYF	TGTGCCAGCAGCTTATATACCAGGGGCACAGATACGCAGTATTTT
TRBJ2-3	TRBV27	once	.	CASNGHHGLVRPTDTQYF	TGTGCCAGCAATGGACACCATGGGCTTGTGCGGCCCACAGATACGCAGTATTTT
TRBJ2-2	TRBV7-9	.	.	CASSHYSQSGELFF	TGTGCCAGCAGCCATTACTCGCAATCTGGGGAGCTGTTTTTT
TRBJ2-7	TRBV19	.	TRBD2	CASSIAPIGAGETYEQYF	TGTGCCAGTAGTATAGCTCCCATCGGAGCGGGAGAGACCTACGAGCAGTACTTC
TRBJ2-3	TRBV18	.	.	CASSPVVSVKGTQYF	TGTGCCAGCTCACCAGTAGTTAGCGTCAAGGGTACGCAGTATTTT
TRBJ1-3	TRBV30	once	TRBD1	CAWSLRGFWLGNSGNTIYF	TGTGCCTGGAGTCTCAGGGGGTTCTGGCTGGGAAACTCTGGAAACACCATATATTTT
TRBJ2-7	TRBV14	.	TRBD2	CASSSDRGLAGGISSYEQYF	TGTGCCAGCAGCTCCGATAGGGGACTAGCGGGAGGAATAAGCTCCTACGAGCAGTACTTC
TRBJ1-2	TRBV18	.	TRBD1	CASSPQSVLWDRGLFFYGYTF	TGTGCCAGCTCACCACAATCTGTGCTTTGGGACAGGGGACTTTTCTTCTATGGCTACACCTTC
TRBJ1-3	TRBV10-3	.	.	CAISDFRGSGNTIYF	TGTGCCATCAGTGATTTCAGGGGCTCTGGAAACACCATATATTTT
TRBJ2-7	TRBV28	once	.	CAGSPRNRYEQYF	TGTGCCGGCAGCCCAAGGAACCGCTACGAGCAGTACTTC
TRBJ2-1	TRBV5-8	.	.	CASSLARGNYNEQFF	TGTGCCAGCAGCTTGGCTCGGGGGAACTACAATGAGCAGTTCTTC
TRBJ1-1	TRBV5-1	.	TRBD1	CASSSDRRNTEAFF	TGCGCCAGCAGCTCGGACAGGCGGAACACTGAAGCTTTCTTT
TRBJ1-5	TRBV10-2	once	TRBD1	CASSVTGVGPQHF	TGCGCCAGCAGTGTTACAGGGGTTGGACCCCAGCATTTT
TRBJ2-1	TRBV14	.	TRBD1	CASSPRGPIDEQFF	TGTGCCAGCAGCCCCAGGGGGCCTATCGATGAGCAGTTCTTC
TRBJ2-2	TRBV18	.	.	CASSPPAGPGAGELFF	TGTGCCAGCTCACCACCGGCTGGACCTGGCGCCGGGGAGCTGTTTTTT
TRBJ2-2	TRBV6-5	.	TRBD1	CANSRQGAVAGELFF	TGTGCCAACAGTAGACAGGGCGCAGTGGCCGGGGAGCTGTTTTTT
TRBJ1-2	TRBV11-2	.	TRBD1	CASSLKTGAFNYGYTF	TGTGCCAGCAGCTTGAAGACAGGGGCCTTTAACTATGGCTACACCTTC
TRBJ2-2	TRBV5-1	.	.	CASSLVYTGELFF	TGCGCCAGCAGCTTGGTTTACACCGGGGAGCTGTTTTTT
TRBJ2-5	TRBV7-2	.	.	CASSSGRETQYF	TGTGCCAGCAGCTCGGGGCGGGAGACCCAGTACTTC
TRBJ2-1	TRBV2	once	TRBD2	CASSYLAGGPGEQFF	TGTGCCAGCAGTTACCTGGCGGGAGGGCCCGGTGAGCAGTTCTTC
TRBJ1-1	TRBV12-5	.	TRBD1	CASGWKRDRGMNTEAFF	TGTGCTAGTGGTTGGAAAAGGGACAGGGGAATGAACACTGAAGCTTTCTTT
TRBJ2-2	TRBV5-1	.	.	CASSLTGKNTGELFF	TGCGCCAGCAGCTTGACCGGGAAGAACACCGGGGAGCTGTTTTTT
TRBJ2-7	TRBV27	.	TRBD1	CASSSIRDRTYEQYF	TGTGCCAGCAGTTCAATCCGGGACAGAACCTACGAGCAGTACTTC
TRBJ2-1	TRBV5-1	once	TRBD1	CASSLDRGPYNEQFF	TGCGCCAGCAGCTTGGACAGGGGGCCCTACAATGAGCAGTTCTTC
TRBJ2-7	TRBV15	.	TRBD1	CATSSRDRGRYEQYF	TGTGCCACCAGCAGCCGGGACAGGGGGCGGTACGAGCAGTACTTC
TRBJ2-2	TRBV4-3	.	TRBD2	CASSPLAGPGELFF	TGCGCCAGCAGCCCACTAGCGGGACCCGGGGAGCTGTTTTTT
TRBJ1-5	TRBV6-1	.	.	CASSEFEAQPQHF	TGTGCCAGCAGTGAGTTTGAGGCTCAGCCCCAGCATTTT
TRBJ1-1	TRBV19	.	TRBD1	CASRDRVLSTEAFF	TGTGCCAGTAGAGACAGGGTGTTGAGCACTGAAGCTTTCTTT
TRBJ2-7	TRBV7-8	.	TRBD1	CASSSLLTGWSYEQYF	TGTGCCAGCAGCTCCCTCCTGACAGGGTGGAGCTACGAGCAGTACTTC
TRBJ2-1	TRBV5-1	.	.	CASGRVGISNEQFF	TGCGCCAGCGGACGGGTGGGAATTTCCAATGAGCAGTTCTTC
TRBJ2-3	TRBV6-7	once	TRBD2	CASSSPPGLAGSTDTQYF	TGTGCCAGCAGTTCCCCTCCCGGACTAGCGGGAAGCACAGATACGCAGTATTTT
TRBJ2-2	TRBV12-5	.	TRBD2	CASGLVLLPGTSGKYTGELFF	TGTGCTAGTGGTTTGGTGTTGCTACCTGGGACTAGCGGGAAGTACACCGGGGAGCTGTTTTTT
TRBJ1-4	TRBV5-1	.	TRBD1	CASSSGQGSEKLFF	TGCGCCAGCAGCTCGGGACAGGGGAGTGAAAAACTGTTTTTT
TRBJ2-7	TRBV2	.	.	CASSGASYEQYF	TGTGCCAGCAGTGGGGCCTCCTACGAGCAGTACTTC
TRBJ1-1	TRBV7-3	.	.	CASSLTRSEGRTEAFF	TGTGCCAGCAGTTTAACACGCTCCGAAGGTAGGACTGAAGCTTTCTTT